This T cell receptor beta chain was sequenced during a study of cytomegalovirus exposure and HLA in healthy donors. Whole-study context: Caucasian-associated ancestry cluster membership applied to around 80% of over 350 genotyped donors.

Of note for this clone: Its antigen is unknown.

CDR1 is SGHVS and CDR2 is FNYEAQ in the germline V gene. The ends lost 2 bases at V and 0 bases at J; junction bases unmatched: 4. CDR3 length equals 15 residues. Both 60 Vbeta primers and 13 Jbeta primers went into the PCR. The protocol was immunoSEQ multiplex PCR, while the TCRdb copy is restricted to in-frame clones and leaves out a portion. The sample includes approximately 190,000 clones, almost 70% of them seen just once. Overall study results and limits: It was shown in a later analysis that HLA-associated TCR beta chains were more clonally expanded than other, equally common chains.

V is TRBV7-6 and J is TRBJ2-7; 7 positions agree with TRBD1. Sample: PBMCs. This TCR was recovered from a man aged 35-49 years in good health and CMV-seropositive. This CDR3 is CASSLYRGSSYEQYF. CDR3 DNA: TGTGCCAGCAGCTTATACAGGGGCTCCTCCTACGAGCAGTACTTC.